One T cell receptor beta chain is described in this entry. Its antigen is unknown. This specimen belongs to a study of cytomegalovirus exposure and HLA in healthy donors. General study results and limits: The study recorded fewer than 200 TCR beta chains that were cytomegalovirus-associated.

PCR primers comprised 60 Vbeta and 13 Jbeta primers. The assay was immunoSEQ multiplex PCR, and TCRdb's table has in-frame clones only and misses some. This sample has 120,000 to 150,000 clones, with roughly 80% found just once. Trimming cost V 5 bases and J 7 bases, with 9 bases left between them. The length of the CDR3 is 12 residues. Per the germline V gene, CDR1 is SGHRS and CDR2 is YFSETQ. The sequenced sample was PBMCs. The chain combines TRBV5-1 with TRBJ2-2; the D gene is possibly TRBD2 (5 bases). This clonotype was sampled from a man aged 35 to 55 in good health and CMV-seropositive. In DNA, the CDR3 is TGCGCCAGCAGGATAGGAGGCGGGGAGCTGTTTTTT. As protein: CASRIGGGELFF.